These T cell receptor beta chains were read from a single sample in a study of graft-versus-host responses after intestinal transplantation. Repertoires were generated with immunoSEQ multiplex PCR, while TCRdb's copy carries only in-frame clones and drops some. The sample includes about 27,000 clones, roughly 83% seen only once; the top ten take around 1.1%. The input for sequencing was PBMCs, taken 28 days after intestinal transplant. The source of these receptors is a human patient who received an intestinal transplant, so some T cells may come from the graft donor. Both conserved end residues are part of each CDR3. D genes are given only for firm matches. Clone size is given for some rows only: seen once, a few or many times, or a class if the clone is expanded.

V	D	size	J	DNA	CDR3
TRBV20-1	NA	NA	TRBJ2-7	TGCAGTGCGGGGTACGAGCAGTACTTC	CSAGYEQYF
TRBV5-1	TRBD2	NA	TRBJ2-7	TGCGCCAGCAGCTTGGGGGGACTAGCGGGCCGTTACGAGCAGTACTTC	CASSLGGLAGRYEQYF
TRBV28	NA	NA	TRBJ1-2	TGTGCCAGCAGCCTCGGGTACTATGGCTACACCTTC	CASSLGYYGYTF
TRBV9	TRBD1	NA	TRBJ2-1	TGTGCCAGCAGCGCCGGGACAGGGGTATACAATGAGCAGTTCTTC	CASSAGTGVYNEQFF
TRBV19	NA	once	TRBJ2-7	TGTGCCAGTAGTCAAGAGGACGCACACTACGAGCAGTACTTC	CASSQEDAHYEQYF
TRBV5-1	TRBD1	NA	TRBJ1-3	TGCGCCAGCAGCTTTGCGGGACAGTTAACCTCTGGAAACACCATATATTTT	CASSFAGQLTSGNTIYF
TRBV30	NA	NA	TRBJ2-4	TGTGCCTGGAGTGTACCCGGAAGTAGACTAGCCAAAAACATTCAGTACTTC	CAWSVPGSRLAKNIQYF
TRBV6-1	TRBD1	NA	TRBJ2-5	TGTGCCAGCAGTGAAACCGGGACAGGGTACCAAGAGACCCAGTACTTC	CASSETGTGYQETQYF
TRBV27	NA	NA	TRBJ1-2	TGTGCCAGCAGTTTCTCCCGACTCACCTATGGCTACACCTTC	CASSFSRLTYGYTF
TRBV7-2	TRBD2	NA	TRBJ2-1	TGTGCCAGCAGCCCTAGCGGGCGGATCCCAGGGTATGAGCAGTTCTTC	CASSPSGRIPGYEQFF
TRBV9	NA	NA	TRBJ2-1	TGTGCCAGCAGCGTAGCGGTAGTTCCCTCCTACAATGAGCAGTTCTTC	CASSVAVVPSYNEQFF
TRBV7-9	NA	NA	TRBJ1-2	TGTGCCAGCAGTGGGCAGGGGAAGGGTAACTATGGCTACACCTTC	CASSGQGKGNYGYTF